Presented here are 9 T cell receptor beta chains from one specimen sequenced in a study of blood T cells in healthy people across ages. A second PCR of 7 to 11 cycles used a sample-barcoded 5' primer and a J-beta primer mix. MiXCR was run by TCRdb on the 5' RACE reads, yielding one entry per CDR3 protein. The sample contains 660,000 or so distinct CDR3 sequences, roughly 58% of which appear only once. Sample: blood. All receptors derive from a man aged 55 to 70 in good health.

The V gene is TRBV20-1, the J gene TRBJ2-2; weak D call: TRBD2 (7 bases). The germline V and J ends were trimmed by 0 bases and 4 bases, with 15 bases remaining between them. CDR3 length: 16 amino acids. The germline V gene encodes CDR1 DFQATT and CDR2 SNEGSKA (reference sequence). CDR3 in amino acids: CSARDRGARTTGELFF. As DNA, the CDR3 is TGCAGTGCTAGAGATCGGGGGGCCAGAACCACCGGGGAGCTGTTTTTT.

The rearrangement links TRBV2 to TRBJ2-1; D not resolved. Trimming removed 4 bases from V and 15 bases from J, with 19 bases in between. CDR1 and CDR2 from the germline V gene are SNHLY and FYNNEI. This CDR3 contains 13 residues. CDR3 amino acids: CASSGRGSPFPFF. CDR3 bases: TGTGCCAGCAGTGGCCGTGGGTCTCCGTTCCCGTTCTTC.

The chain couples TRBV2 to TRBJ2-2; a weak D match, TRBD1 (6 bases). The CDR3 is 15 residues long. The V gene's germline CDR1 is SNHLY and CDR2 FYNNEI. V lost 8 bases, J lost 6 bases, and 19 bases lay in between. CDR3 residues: CASLVSRTVSGELFF. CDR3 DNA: TGTGCCAGCCTTGTTTCCAGGACAGTGTCCGGGGAGCTGTTTTTT. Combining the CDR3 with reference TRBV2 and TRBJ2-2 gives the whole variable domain EPEVTQTPSHQVTQMGQEVILRCVPISNHLYFYWYRQILGQKVEFLVSFYNNEISEKSEIFDDQFSVERPDGSNFTLKIRSTKLEDSAMYFCASLVSRTVSGELFFGEGSRLTVL.

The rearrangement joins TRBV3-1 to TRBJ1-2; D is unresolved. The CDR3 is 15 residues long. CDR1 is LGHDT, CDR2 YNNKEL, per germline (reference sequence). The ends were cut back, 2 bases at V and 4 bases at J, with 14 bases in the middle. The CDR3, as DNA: TGTGCCAGCAGCCAATCCCACGTGGGCGTCTATGGCTACACCTTC. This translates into CASSQSHVGVYGYTF.

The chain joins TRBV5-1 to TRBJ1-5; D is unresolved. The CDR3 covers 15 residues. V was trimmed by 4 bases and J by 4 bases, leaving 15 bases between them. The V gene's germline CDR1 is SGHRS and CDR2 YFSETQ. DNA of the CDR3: TGCGCCAGCAGCCCCGCCCCAGGCGGGAATCAGCCCCAGCATTTT. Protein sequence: CASSPAPGGNQPQHF.

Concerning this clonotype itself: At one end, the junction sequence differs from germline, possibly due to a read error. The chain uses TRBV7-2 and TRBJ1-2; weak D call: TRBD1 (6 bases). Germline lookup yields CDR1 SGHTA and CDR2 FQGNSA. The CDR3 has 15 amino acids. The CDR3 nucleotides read TGTGCCGGCAGCGAGAGAGCTGGACAGTTCTATGGCTACACCTTC. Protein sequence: CAGSERAGQFYGYTF.

The CDR3 region is CASSQGDRVAREQYF. As DNA, the CDR3 is TGCGCCAGCAGCCAAGGAGACAGGGTCGCTAGGGAGCAGTACTTC. This chain links TRBV4-1 with TRBJ2-7; 7 nucleotides line up with TRBD1. After removal of 1 base from V and 7 bases from J, the junction contained 10 bases not matched to a gene. Germline CDR1 and CDR2: MGHRA and YSYEKL. The CDR3 has 15 residues.

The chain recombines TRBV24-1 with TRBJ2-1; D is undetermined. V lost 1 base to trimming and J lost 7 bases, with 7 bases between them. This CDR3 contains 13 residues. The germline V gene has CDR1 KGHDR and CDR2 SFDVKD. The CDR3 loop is CATSDFAENEQFF. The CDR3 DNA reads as TGTGCCACCAGTGATTTTGCGGAAAATGAGCAGTTCTTC.

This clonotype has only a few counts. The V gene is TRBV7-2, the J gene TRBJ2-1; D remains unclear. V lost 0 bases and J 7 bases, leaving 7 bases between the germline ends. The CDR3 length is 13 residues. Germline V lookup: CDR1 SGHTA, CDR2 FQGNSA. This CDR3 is CASSLAELNEQFF. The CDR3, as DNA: TGTGCCAGCAGCTTAGCTGAATTAAATGAGCAGTTCTTC.